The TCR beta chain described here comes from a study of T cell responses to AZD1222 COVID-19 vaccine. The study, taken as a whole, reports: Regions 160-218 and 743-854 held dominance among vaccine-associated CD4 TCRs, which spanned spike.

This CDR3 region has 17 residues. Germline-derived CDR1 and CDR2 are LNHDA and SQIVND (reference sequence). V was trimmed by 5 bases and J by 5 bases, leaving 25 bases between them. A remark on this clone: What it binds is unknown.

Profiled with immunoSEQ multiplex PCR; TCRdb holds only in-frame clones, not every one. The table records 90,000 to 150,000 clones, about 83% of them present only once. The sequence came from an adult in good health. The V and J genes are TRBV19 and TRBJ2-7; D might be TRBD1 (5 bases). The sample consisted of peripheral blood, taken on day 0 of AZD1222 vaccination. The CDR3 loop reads CASSPAIWTGLGDEQYF. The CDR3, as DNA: TGTGCCAGTAGTCCCGCTATATGGACGGGCTTAGGGGACGAGCAGTACTTC.